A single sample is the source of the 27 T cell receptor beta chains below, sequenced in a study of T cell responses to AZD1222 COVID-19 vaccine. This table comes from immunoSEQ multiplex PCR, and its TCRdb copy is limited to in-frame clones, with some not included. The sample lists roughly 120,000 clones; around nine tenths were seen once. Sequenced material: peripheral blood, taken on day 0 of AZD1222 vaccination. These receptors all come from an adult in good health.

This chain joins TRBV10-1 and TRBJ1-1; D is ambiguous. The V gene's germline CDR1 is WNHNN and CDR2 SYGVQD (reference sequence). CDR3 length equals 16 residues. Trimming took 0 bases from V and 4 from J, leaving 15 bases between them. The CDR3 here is CASSESAGSWGTEAFF. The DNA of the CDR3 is TGCGCCAGCAGTGAGTCTGCGGGGTCCTGGGGCACTGAAGCTTTCTTT.

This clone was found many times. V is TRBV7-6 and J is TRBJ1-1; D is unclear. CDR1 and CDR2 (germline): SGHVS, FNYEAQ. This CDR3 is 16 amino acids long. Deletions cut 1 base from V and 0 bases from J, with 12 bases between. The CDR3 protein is CASSLVLDGVNTEAFF. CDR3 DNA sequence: TGTGCCAGCAGCTTAGTCCTAGACGGGGTGAACACTGAAGCTTTCTTT.

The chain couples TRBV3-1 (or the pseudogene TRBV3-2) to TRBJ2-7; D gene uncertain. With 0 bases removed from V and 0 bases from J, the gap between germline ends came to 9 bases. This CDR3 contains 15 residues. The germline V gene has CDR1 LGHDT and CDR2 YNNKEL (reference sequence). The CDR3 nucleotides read TGTGCCAGCAGCCAAGACCTGCCGTACTCCTACGAGCAGTACTTC. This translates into CASSQDLPYSYEQYF.

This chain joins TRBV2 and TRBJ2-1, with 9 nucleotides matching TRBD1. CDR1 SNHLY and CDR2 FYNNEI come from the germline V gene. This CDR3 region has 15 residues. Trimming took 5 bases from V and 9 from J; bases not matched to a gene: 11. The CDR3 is CASSHPGQGIGEQFF. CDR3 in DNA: TGTGCCAGCAGTCACCCGGGACAGGGTATAGGTGAGCAGTTCTTC.

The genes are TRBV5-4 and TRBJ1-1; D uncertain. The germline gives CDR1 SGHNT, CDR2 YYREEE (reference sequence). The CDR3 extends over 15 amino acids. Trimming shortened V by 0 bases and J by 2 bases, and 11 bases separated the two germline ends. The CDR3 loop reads CASSLEYGFNTEAFF. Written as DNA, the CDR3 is TGTGCCAGCAGCTTGGAGTATGGGTTTAACACTGAAGCTTTCTTT.

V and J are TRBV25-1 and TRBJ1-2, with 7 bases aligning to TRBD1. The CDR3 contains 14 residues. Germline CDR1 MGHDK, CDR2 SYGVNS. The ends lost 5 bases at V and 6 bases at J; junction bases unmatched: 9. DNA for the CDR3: TGTGCCAGCAGTCCCCGTGAGGGGGCACATGGCTACACCTTC. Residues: CASSPREGAHGYTF.

The CDR3 DNA sequence: TGTGCCAGCAGCTTACCTTTAGGGGGCGTGAGGGGTCAAGAGACCCAGTACTTC. Translated: CASSLPLGGVRGQETQYF. The chain couples TRBV7-3 to TRBJ2-5, with 7 bases that match TRBD1. After removal of 2 bases from V and 2 bases from J, the junction contained 14 bases not matched to a gene. Germline values: CDR1 SGHTA, CDR2 FQGTGA. The CDR3 totals 18 residues. Together with reference TRBV7-3 and TRBJ2-5, the CDR3 gives the full variable domain: GAGVSQTPSNKVTEKGKYVELRCDPISGHTALYWYRQSLGQGPEFLIYFQGTGAADDSGLPNDRFFAVRPEGSVSTLKIQRTERGDSAVYLCASSLPLGGVRGQETQYFGPGTRLLVL.

CDR3 DNA: TGCAGTGCTAGTGCAACAACGGGACAACTCGAATCGAACACTGAAGCTTTCTTT. It codes for CSASATTGQLESNTEAFF. This chain joins TRBV20-1 and TRBJ1-1, with a tentative D call TRBD1 (6 bases). With 3 bases removed from V and 1 base from J, the gap between germline ends came to 24 bases. The V gene's germline CDR1 is DFQATT and CDR2 SNEGSKA (reference sequence). This CDR3 is 18 amino acids long.

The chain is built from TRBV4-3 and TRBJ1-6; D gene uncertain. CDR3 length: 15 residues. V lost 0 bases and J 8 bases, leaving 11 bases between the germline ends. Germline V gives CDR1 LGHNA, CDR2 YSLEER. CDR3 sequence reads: CASSQDLADHSPLHF. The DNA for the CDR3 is TGCGCCAGCAGCCAAGATCTGGCCGACCATTCACCCCTCCACTTT.

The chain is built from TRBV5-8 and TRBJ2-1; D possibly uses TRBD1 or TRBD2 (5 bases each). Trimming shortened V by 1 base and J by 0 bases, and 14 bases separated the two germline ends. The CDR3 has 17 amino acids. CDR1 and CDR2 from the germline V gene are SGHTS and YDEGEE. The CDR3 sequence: CASSLLGASSSYNEQFF. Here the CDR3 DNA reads TGTGCCAGCAGCTTGCTCGGGGCCTCCAGCTCCTACAATGAGCAGTTCTTC. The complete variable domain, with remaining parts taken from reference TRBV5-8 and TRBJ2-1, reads EAGVTQSPTHLIKTRGQQATLRCSPISGHTSVYWYQQALGLGLQFLLWYDEGEERNRGNFPPRFSGRQFPNYSSELNVNALELEDSALYLCASSLLGASSSYNEQFFGPGTRLTVL.

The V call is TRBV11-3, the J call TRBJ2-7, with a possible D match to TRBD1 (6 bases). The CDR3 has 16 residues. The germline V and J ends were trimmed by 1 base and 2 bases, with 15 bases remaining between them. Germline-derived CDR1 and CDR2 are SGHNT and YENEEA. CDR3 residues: CASSLVVTGKTYEQYF. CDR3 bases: TGTGCCAGCAGCTTAGTTGTGACAGGCAAGACCTACGAGCAGTACTTC.

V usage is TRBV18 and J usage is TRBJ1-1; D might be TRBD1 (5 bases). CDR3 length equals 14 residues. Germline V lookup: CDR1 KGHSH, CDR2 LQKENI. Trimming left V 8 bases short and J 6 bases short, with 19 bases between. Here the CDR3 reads CASRLRGTEPEAFF. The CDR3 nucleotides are TGTGCCAGCCGTCTGCGGGGGACTGAACCTGAAGCTTTCTTT.

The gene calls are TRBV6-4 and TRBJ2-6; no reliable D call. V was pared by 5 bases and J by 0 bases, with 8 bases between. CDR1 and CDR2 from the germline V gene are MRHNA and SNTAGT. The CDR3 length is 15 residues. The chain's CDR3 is CASSPDGSGANVLTF. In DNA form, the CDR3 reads TGTGCCAGCAGTCCCGACGGCTCTGGGGCCAACGTCCTGACTTTC.

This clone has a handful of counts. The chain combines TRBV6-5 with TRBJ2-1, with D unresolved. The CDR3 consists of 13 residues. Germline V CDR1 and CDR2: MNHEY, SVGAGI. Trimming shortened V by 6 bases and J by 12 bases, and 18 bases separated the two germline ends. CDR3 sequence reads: CASRARVLDRQFF. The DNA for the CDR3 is TGTGCCAGCAGGGCCAGAGTATTGGACCGGCAGTTCTTC.

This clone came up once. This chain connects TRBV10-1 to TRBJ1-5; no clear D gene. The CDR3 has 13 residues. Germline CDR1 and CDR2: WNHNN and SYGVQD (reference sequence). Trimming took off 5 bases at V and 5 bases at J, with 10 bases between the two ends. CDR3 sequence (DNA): TGCGCCAGCAGTTCAGGATTTGATCAGCCCCAGCATTTT. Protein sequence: CASSSGFDQPQHF.

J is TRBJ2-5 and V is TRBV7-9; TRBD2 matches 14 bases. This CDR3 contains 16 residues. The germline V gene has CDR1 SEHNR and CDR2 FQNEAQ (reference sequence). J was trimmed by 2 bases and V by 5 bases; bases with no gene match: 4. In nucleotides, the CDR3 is TGTGCCAGCAGCCCGGGACTAGCGGGGGAGCAAGAGACCCAGTACTTC. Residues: CASSPGLAGEQETQYF.

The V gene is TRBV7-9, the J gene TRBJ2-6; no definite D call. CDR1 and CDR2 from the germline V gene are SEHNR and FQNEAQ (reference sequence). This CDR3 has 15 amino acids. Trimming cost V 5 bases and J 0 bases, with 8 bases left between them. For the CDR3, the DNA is TGTGCCAGCAGCCCCCGGAGCTCTGGGGCCAACGTCCTGACTTTC. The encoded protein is CASSPRSSGANVLTF.

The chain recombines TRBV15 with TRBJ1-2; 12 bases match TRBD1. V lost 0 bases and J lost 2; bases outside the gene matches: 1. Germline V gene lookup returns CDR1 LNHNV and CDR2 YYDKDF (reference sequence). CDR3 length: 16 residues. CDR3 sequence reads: CATSREGTGGNYGYTF. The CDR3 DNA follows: TGTGCCACCAGCAGAGAAGGGACAGGGGGCAACTATGGCTACACCTTC.

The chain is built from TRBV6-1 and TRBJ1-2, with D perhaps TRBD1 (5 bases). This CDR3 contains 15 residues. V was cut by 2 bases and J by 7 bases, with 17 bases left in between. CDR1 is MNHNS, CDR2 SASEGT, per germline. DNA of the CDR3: TGTGCCAGCAGTGAAAATGGGTTGGTTGGGGGTGGCTACACCTTC. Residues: CASSENGLVGGGYTF.

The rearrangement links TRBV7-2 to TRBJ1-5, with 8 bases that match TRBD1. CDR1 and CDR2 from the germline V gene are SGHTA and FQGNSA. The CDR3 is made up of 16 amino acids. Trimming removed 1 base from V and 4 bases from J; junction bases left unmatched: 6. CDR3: CASSLVDRGRNQPQHF. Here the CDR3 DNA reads TGTGCCAGCAGCTTAGTCGACAGGGGCCGAAATCAGCCCCAGCATTTT.

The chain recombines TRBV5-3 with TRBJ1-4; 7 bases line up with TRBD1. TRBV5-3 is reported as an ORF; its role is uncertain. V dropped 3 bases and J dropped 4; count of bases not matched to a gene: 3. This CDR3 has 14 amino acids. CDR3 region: CARSSGQLNEKLFF. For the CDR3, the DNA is TGTGCCAGAAGCTCGGGACAGCTTAATGAAAAACTGTTTTTT.

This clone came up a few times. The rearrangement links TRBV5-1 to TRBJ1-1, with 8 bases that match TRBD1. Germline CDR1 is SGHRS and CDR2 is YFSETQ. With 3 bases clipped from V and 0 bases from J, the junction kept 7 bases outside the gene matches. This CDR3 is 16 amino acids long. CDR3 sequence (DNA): TGCGCCAGCAGCTCAACCTCAGGGGGCATGAACACTGAAGCTTTCTTT. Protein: CASSSTSGGMNTEAFF.

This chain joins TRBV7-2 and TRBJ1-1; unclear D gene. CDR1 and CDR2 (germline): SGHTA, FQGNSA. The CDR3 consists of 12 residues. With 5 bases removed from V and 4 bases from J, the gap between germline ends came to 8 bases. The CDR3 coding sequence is TGTGCCAGCAGCCCGCCGAGCACTGAAGCTTTCTTT. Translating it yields CASSPPSTEAFF.

CDR3: CASSADRGLSNQPQHF. The CDR3 bases are TGTGCCAGCAGTGCCGACAGGGGGCTAAGCAATCAGCCCCAGCATTTT. V is TRBV2 and J is TRBJ1-5, with 10 bases identical to TRBD1. CDR3 length: 16 residues. Germline V gene lookup returns CDR1 SNHLY and CDR2 FYNNEI. The ends lost 4 bases at V and 1 base at J; junction bases unmatched: 4.

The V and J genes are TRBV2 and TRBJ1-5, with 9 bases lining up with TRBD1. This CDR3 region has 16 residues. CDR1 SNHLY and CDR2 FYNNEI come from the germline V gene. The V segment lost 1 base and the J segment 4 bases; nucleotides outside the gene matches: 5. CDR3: CASSEEKTGGNQPQHF. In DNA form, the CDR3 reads TGTGCCAGCAGTGAAGAGAAGACAGGGGGGAATCAGCCCCAGCATTTT.

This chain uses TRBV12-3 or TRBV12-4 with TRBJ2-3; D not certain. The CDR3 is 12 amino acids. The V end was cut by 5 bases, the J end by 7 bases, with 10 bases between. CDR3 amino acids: CASSPERHTQYF. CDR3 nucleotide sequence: TGTGCCAGCAGTCCAGAACGTCATACGCAGTATTTT.

CDR3 sequence (DNA): TGCGCCAGCGGAAGGGGATTCTCTGGGGCCAACGTCCTGACTTTC. It yields the protein CASGRGFSGANVLTF. The gene calls are TRBV4-3 and TRBJ2-6, with D tentatively TRBD1 (5 bases). With 8 bases removed from V and 0 bases from J, the gap between germline ends came to 11 bases. The CDR3 length is 15 residues. Germline V gene data show CDR1 as LGHNA and CDR2 as YSLEER.